The 30 T cell receptor beta chains given below trace back to one sample, sequenced in a study of resident and recirculating memory T cells in vitiligo. This table comes from immunoSEQ multiplex PCR, and its TCRdb copy is limited to in-frame clones, with some not included. The sample has 65,000 to 80,000 clones, roughly nine tenths seen once. Material for sequencing was blood. The receptors were gathered from a male donor with vitiligo.

The CDR3 coding sequence is TGTGCCAGCAGCCGATGGACAGGGAGGTCCTACAATGAGCAGTTCTTC. Its translation: CASSRWTGRSYNEQFF. This rearrangement joins TRBV7-8 to TRBJ2-1, with 8 bases aligning to TRBD1. V was clipped by 5 bases and J by 1 base; unmatched bases: 7. This CDR3 has 16 residues. Germline CDR1 and CDR2: SGHVS and FQNEAQ.

The chain carries TRBV7-6 and TRBJ2-3; TRBD1 might be the D (5 bases). Germline loops: CDR1 SGHVS, CDR2 FNYEAQ. The CDR3 is 15 amino acids. The V gene lost 2 bases and the J gene lost 4 bases, with 13 bases spanning the gap. The CDR3 bases are TGTGCCAGCAGCTTAAGGGCAGGGATCCCAGATACGCAGTATTTT. It codes for CASSLRAGIPDTQYF.

This chain links TRBV7-9 with TRBJ2-5, with D perhaps matching TRBD1 (5 bases). The CDR3 is 12 residues long. In germline, CDR1 is SEHNR, CDR2 FQNEAQ (reference sequence). With 6 bases removed from V and 6 bases from J, the gap between germline ends came to 11 bases. The CDR3 region has the DNA TGTGCCAGCAGACCTACAGGAAAGACCCAGTACTTC. This gives the protein CASRPTGKTQYF. Using reference TRBV7-9 and TRBJ2-5 for the parts outside the CDR3, the full variable domain is DTGVSQNPRHKITKRGQNVTFRCDPISEHNRLYWYRQTLGQGPEFLTYFQNEAQLEKSRLLSDRFSAERPKGSFSTLEIQRTEQGDSAMYLCASRPTGKTQYFGPGTRLLVL.

The gene calls are TRBV11-3 and TRBJ1-1, with 7 bases fitting TRBD1. The germline gives CDR1 SGHNT, CDR2 YENEEA. This CDR3 has 14 amino acids. Trimming cost V 2 bases and J 0 bases; bases outside gene matches: 0. CDR3 in amino acids: CASSLTGVNTEAFF. DNA of the CDR3: TGTGCCAGCAGCTTAACAGGGGTGAACACTGAAGCTTTCTTT.

The V and J genes are TRBV6-1 and TRBJ1-1; D gene uncertain. V lost 0 bases, J lost 3 bases, and 8 bases lay in between. CDR3 length: 14 amino acids. CDR1 MNHNS and CDR2 SASEGT come from the germline V gene. This CDR3 is CASSEAYPDTEAFF. In nucleotides, the CDR3 is TGTGCCAGCAGTGAAGCTTATCCAGACACTGAAGCTTTCTTT.

The J gene is TRBJ2-3, the V gene TRBV7-9; a weak D match, TRBD1 (5 bases). Germline lookup yields CDR1 SEHNR and CDR2 FQNEAQ (reference sequence). CDR3 length: 17 amino acids. Trimming took off 6 bases at V and 2 bases at J, with 21 bases between the two ends. CDR3 amino acids: CASSLGFAADNTDTQYF. The CDR3 DNA reads TGTGCCAGCAGTCTCGGATTTGCGGCGGACAACACAGATACGCAGTATTTT.

The gene calls are TRBV4-1 and TRBJ1-1, with TRBD1 as a possible D gene (6 bases). V shed 2 bases and J shed 7 bases, with 20 bases lying between them. There are 16 residues in the CDR3. Germline CDR1 and CDR2: MGHRA and YSYEKL. CDR3 amino acids: CASSQWKPGQDYEAFF. CDR3 in DNA: TGCGCCAGCAGCCAATGGAAACCGGGACAAGATTATGAAGCTTTCTTT.

V usage is TRBV27 and J usage is TRBJ1-5; possible D gene TRBD1, 6 bases. This CDR3 comprises 14 residues. Trimming took off 7 bases at V and 2 bases at J, with 12 bases between the two ends. Germline V gene sequence: CDR1 MNHEY, CDR2 SMNVEV (reference sequence). This CDR3 reads CASKYSGGNQPQHF. The CDR3 bases are TGTGCCAGCAAATACTCAGGGGGCAATCAGCCCCAGCATTTT.

The genes are TRBV9 and TRBJ2-5, with 9 bases identical to TRBD2. The J segment lost 2 bases and the V segment lost 6 bases, leaving 5 bases of the junction unmatched. The germline CDR1 and CDR2 sequences are SGDLS and YYNGEE. The CDR3 spans 14 residues. The DNA for the CDR3 is TGTGCCAGCACCCCGACTAGCGGACAAGAGACCCAGTACTTC. It translates to CASTPTSGQETQYF.

A single count supports this clone. The chain has TRBV27 and TRBJ2-1, with D tentatively TRBD2 (5 bases). The CDR3 covers 13 residues. Germline V CDR1 and CDR2: MNHEY, SMNVEV (reference sequence). The V and J ends lost 3 bases and 7 bases respectively, with 10 bases between them. The chain's CDR3 is CASSFSRGNEQFF. CDR3 sequence (DNA): TGTGCCAGCAGTTTTTCGAGAGGGAATGAGCAGTTCTTC.

The rearrangement uses TRBV15 and TRBJ2-7, with D possibly TRBD1 on 6 matching bases. Per germline, CDR1 LNHNV and CDR2 YYDKDF (reference sequence). This CDR3 is 17 amino acids long. V was cut by 3 bases and J by 7 bases, with 25 bases left in between. CDR3 loop: CATSRQSQQQGGGEQYF. The CDR3 DNA sequence: TGTGCCACCAGCAGGCAATCCCAACAACAGGGTGGAGGTGAGCAGTACTTC.

The CDR3 reads CASSSPRTGPREQYF. For the CDR3, the DNA is TGTGCCAGCAGTTCCCCGAGGACAGGGCCACGCGAGCAGTACTTC. The chain couples TRBV28 to TRBJ2-7; 8 nucleotides match TRBD1. The CDR3 has 15 residues. Trimming cost V 4 bases and J 6 bases; bases outside gene matches: 11. Germline CDR1 is MDHEN and CDR2 is SYDVKM.

Written as DNA, the CDR3 is TGTGCCAGCAGCCGGGGGAAGCGGGAGGACAATGAGCAGTTCTTC. It encodes CASSRGKREDNEQFF. The J gene is TRBJ2-1, the V gene TRBV4-2; 9 bases are a match to TRBD2. Trimming cost V 4 bases and J 5 bases; bases outside gene matches: 6. The CDR3 is made up of 15 amino acids. CDR1 and CDR2 (germline): LGHNA, YNFKEQ.

The chain links TRBV9 to TRBJ1-1; 11 positions agree with TRBD1. Trimming took 5 bases from V and 10 from J; bases not matched to a gene: 7. Germline V CDR1 and CDR2: SGDLS, YYNGEE. This CDR3 region has 13 residues. CDR3 residues: CASRPGQGVPAFF. CDR3 DNA: TGTGCCAGCAGACCGGGACAGGGGGTGCCAGCTTTCTTT.

J is TRBJ2-5 and V is TRBV2; D is undetermined. The CDR3 is 13 amino acids. V was pared by 4 bases and J by 1 base, with 7 bases between. In germline, CDR1 is SNHLY, CDR2 FYNNEI. In DNA, the CDR3 is TGTGCCAGCAGTGCTGCAGGCCAAGAGACCCAGTACTTC. It encodes CASSAAGQETQYF.

This sequence joins TRBV27 and TRBJ1-2, with D possibly TRBD1 on 6 matching bases. CDR1 is MNHEY and CDR2 is SMNVEV in the germline V gene (reference sequence). V lost 2 bases, J lost 7 bases, and 11 bases lay in between. The CDR3 is made up of 13 amino acids. Here the CDR3 DNA reads TGTGCCAGCAGTTTACAGGGGATTGCTGGCTACACCTTC. Translation gives CASSLQGIAGYTF.

J is TRBJ1-3 and V is TRBV28; D not certain. The CDR3 contains 15 residues. The V end lost 6 bases, the J end lost 1 base, and 13 bases lay between the germline ends. Germline V gene data show CDR1 as MDHEN and CDR2 as SYDVKM. The CDR3 DNA reads as TGTGCCAGCAGCCAAGGCGGGGTTTCTGGAAACACCATATATTTT. Protein: CASSQGGVSGNTIYF.

The chain uses TRBV7-3 and TRBJ2-7; 8 nucleotides agree with TRBD1. In germline, CDR1 is SGHTA, CDR2 FQGTGA. Trimming removed 5 bases from V and 6 bases from J; junction bases left unmatched: 3. The CDR3 spans 12 residues. Here the CDR3 DNA reads TGTGCCAGCAGCCCGACAGGGGTCGAGCAGTACTTC. Translated: CASSPTGVEQYF.

J is TRBJ2-7 and V is TRBV2; D may be TRBD1 (6 bases). This CDR3 region has 12 residues. V lost 7 bases to trimming and J lost 4 bases, with 11 bases between them. CDR1 is SNHLY, CDR2 FYNNEI, per germline. CDR3 DNA: TGTGCCAGCACCCTGGACAGATACGAGCAGTACTTC. It codes for CASTLDRYEQYF.

The chain combines TRBV5-1 with TRBJ2-3; 9 nucleotides align to TRBD2. J gave up 1 base and V 2 bases, and 8 bases lay outside the gene matches. The CDR3 totals 17 residues. The germline V gene encodes CDR1 SGHRS and CDR2 YFSETQ. The CDR3 nucleotides are TGCGCCAGCAGCTTTACCCGAAGGACTAGCGGCACAGATACGCAGTATTTT. Its protein product is CASSFTRRTSGTDTQYF.

This clone was observed a handful of times. V is TRBV27 and J is TRBJ1-1; D may be TRBD1 (5 bases). This CDR3 spans 11 amino acids. Trimming removed 6 bases at V and 12 bases at J, with 14 bases between. Germline CDR1 reads MNHEY; CDR2 reads SMNVEV (reference sequence). In DNA, the CDR3 is TGTGCCAGCAGACAGGCCCGGAAATCTTTCTTT. Translated, it gives CASRQARKSFF.

This clone was seen just once. The rearrangement links TRBV10-3 to TRBJ2-7; TRBD1 is a possible D gene (5 bases). The CDR3 spans 13 residues. V shed 9 bases and J shed 2 bases, with 14 bases lying between them. Germline assignment: CDR1 ENHRY and CDR2 SYGVKD. The CDR3 region is CAMWEGAPYEQYF. CDR3 DNA: TGTGCCATGTGGGAAGGGGCGCCCTACGAGCAGTACTTC.

The chain recombines TRBV5-1 with TRBJ2-3, with D possibly matching TRBD2 (5 bases). CDR1 SGHRS and CDR2 YFSETQ come from the germline V gene. Trimming stripped 0 bases from V and 0 bases from J, with 14 bases between. The CDR3 sequence is 17 residues long. The CDR3 loop is CASSLGGWTDSTDTQYF. DNA of the CDR3: TGCGCCAGCAGCTTGGGCGGATGGACTGACAGCACAGATACGCAGTATTTT. Variable domain in full (rest from reference TRBV5-1 and TRBJ2-3): KAGVTQTPRYLIKTRGQQVTLSCSPISGHRSVSWYQQTPGQGLQFLFEYFSETQRNKGNFPGRFSGRQFSNSRSEMNVSTLELGDSALYLCASSLGGWTDSTDTQYFGPGTRLTVL.

The rearrangement links TRBV2 to TRBJ2-3; the match to TRBD1 covers 8 bases. This CDR3 has 14 residues. J was trimmed by 2 bases and V by 8 bases; bases with no gene match: 6. Germline CDR1 and CDR2: SNHLY and FYNNEI. The CDR3 loop is CASLFRGLTDTQYF. The CDR3 DNA reads TGTGCCAGCCTCTTCAGGGGGCTCACAGATACGCAGTATTTT. The whole variable domain, filled in from reference TRBV2 and TRBJ2-3, reads EPEVTQTPSHQVTQMGQEVILRCVPISNHLYFYWYRQILGQKVEFLVSFYNNEISEKSEIFDDQFSVERPDGSNFTLKIRSTKLEDSAMYFCASLFRGLTDTQYFGPGTRLTVL.

The rearrangement joins TRBV11-1 to TRBJ2-7; D might be TRBD2 (5 bases). Germline loops: CDR1 SGHAT, CDR2 FQDESV (reference sequence). This CDR3 comprises 13 residues. With 6 bases removed from V and 5 bases from J, the gap between germline ends came to 14 bases. In nucleotides, the CDR3 is TGTGCCAGCAGTTTTAGCGCACCGGACGAGCAGTACTTC. This codes for CASSFSAPDEQYF.

The chain uses TRBV10-3 and TRBJ1-1, with 8 nucleotides matching TRBD1. The V gene's germline CDR1 is ENHRY and CDR2 SYGVKD. CDR3 length: 14 amino acids. V shed 6 bases and J 1 base; nucleotides not matched to a gene: 4. DNA of the CDR3: TGTGCCATCAGCGATACAGGGGGGAACACTGAAGCTTTCTTT. This sequence encodes CAISDTGGNTEAFF.

The chain recombines TRBV5-1 with TRBJ1-1; no reliable D call. CDR3 length: 16 residues. V was pared by 0 bases and J by 1 base, with 13 bases between. Germline-derived CDR1 and CDR2 are SGHRS and YFSETQ. The CDR3 sequence: CASSLGNSGENTEAFF. DNA of the CDR3: TGCGCCAGCAGCTTGGGCAATTCGGGAGAGAACACTGAAGCTTTCTTT. Supplemented by reference TRBV5-1 and TRBJ1-1, the full variable domain reads KAGVTQTPRYLIKTRGQQVTLSCSPISGHRSVSWYQQTPGQGLQFLFEYFSETQRNKGNFPGRFSGRQFSNSRSEMNVSTLELGDSALYLCASSLGNSGENTEAFFGQGTRLTVV.

The chain uses TRBV19 and TRBJ1-5; D remains unclear. This CDR3 contains 13 residues. The V gene's germline CDR1 is LNHDA and CDR2 SQIVND (reference sequence). V lost 7 bases and J lost 2, with 9 bases in between. In nucleotides, the CDR3 is TGTGCCAGTAACCCCGGGGGCAATCAGCCCCAGCATTTT. Its protein is CASNPGGNQPQHF.

V is TRBV28 and J is TRBJ1-1; D perhaps matches TRBD1 (5 bases). Germline V gene lookup returns CDR1 MDHEN and CDR2 SYDVKM. Trimming stripped 4 bases from V and 4 bases from J, with 16 bases between. This CDR3 is built from 15 residues. The CDR3 sequence is CASSSYFGGGTEAFF. Written as DNA, the CDR3 is TGTGCCAGCAGTTCCTACTTCGGGGGGGGCACTGAAGCTTTCTTT.

The chain joins TRBV11-3 to TRBJ2-3; the match to TRBD2 covers 14 bases. This CDR3 region has 20 residues. V was pared by 2 bases and J by 1 base, with 11 bases of the junction left unmatched. Germline V gene sequence: CDR1 SGHNT, CDR2 YENEEA. The CDR3 is CASSLPPVGLAGGRTDTQYF. CDR3 DNA: TGTGCCAGCAGCTTACCACCAGTAGGACTAGCGGGAGGCCGCACAGATACGCAGTATTTT.